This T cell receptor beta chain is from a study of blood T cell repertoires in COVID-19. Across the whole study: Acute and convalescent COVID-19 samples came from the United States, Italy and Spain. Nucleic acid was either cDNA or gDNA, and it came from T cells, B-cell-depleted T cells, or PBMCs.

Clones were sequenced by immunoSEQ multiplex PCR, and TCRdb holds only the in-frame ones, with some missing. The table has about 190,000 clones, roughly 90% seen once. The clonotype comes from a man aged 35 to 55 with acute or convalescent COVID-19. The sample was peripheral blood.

The CDR3 loop reads CASSPSGGEQYF. CDR3 sequence (DNA): TGTGCCAGCAGCCCCTCCGGGGGCGAGCAGTACTTC. This rearrangement joins TRBV27 to TRBJ2-7; weak D call: TRBD2 (6 bases). CDR3 length: 12 residues. Trimming cost V 6 bases and J 6 bases, with 12 bases left between them. Germline V gene sequence: CDR1 MNHEY, CDR2 SMNVEV (reference sequence).